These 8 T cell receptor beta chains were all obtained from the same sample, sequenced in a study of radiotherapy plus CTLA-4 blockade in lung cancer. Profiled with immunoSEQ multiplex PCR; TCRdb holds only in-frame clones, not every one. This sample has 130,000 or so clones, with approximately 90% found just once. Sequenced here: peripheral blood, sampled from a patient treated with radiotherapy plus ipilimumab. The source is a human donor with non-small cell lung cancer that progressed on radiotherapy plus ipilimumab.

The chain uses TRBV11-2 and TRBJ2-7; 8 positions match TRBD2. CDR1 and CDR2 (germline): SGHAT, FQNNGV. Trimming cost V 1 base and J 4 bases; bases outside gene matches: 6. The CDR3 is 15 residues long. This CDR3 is CASSLGPGGAYEQYF. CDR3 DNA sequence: TGTGCCAGCAGCTTAGGGCCGGGAGGGGCGTACGAGCAGTACTTC. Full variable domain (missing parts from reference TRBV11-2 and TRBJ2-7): EAGVAQSPRYKIIEKRQSVAFWCNPISGHATLYWYQQILGQGPKLLIQFQNNGVVDDSQLPKDRFSAERLKGVDSTLKIQPAKLEDSAVYLCASSLGPGGAYEQYFGPGTRLTVT.

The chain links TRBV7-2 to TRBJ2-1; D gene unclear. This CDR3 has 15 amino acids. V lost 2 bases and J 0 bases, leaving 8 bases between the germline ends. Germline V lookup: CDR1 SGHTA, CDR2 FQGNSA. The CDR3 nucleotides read TGTGCCAGCAGCTTATCGGTAAGCTCCTACAATGAGCAGTTCTTC. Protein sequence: CASSLSVSSYNEQFF.

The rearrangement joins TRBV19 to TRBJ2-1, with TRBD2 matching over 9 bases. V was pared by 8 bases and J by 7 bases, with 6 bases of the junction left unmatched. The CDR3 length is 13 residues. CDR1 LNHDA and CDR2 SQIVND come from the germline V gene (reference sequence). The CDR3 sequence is CASRGLARNEQFF. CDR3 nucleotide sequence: TGTGCCAGTCGAGGACTAGCGAGGAATGAGCAGTTCTTC.

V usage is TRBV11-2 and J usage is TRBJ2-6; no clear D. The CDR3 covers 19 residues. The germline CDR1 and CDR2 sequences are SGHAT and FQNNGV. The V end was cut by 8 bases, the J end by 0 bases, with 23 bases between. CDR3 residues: CASSTPPPPLRSGANVLTF. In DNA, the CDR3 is TGTGCCAGCTCAACTCCACCCCCCCCTCTGCGCTCTGGGGCCAACGTCCTGACTTTC.

CDR3 DNA sequence: TGCGCCAGCAGCTTGGACCAGTACTATGGCTACACCTTC. Translating gives CASSLDQYYGYTF. The chain employs TRBV5-1 and TRBJ1-2; D is ambiguous. The germline CDR1 and CDR2 sequences are SGHRS and YFSETQ. V was pared by 0 bases and J by 3 bases, with 6 bases between. This CDR3 is 13 amino acids long.

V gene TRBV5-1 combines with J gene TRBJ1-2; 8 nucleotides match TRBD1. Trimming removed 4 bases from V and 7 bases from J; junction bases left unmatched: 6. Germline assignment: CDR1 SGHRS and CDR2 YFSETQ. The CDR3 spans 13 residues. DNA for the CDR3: TGCGCCAGCAGCCCCGGGACAGGCGCTGGCTACACCTTC. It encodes CASSPGTGAGYTF. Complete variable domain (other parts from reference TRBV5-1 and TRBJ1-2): KAGVTQTPRYLIKTRGQQVTLSCSPISGHRSVSWYQQTPGQGLQFLFEYFSETQRNKGNFPGRFSGRQFSNSRSEMNVSTLELGDSALYLCASSPGTGAGYTFGSGTRLTVV.

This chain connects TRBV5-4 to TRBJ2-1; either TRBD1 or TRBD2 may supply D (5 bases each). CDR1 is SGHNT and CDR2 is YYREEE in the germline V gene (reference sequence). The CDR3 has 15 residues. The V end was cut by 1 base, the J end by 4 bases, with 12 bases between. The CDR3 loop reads CASSLSGTMYNEQFF. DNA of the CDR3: TGTGCCAGCAGCTTGTCTGGGACCATGTACAATGAGCAGTTCTTC.

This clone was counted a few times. The DNA of the CDR3 is TGTGCCAGCAGCCAAGTGGACGGGAGGGTTTGGACCGGGGAGCTGTTTTTT. Translation gives CASSQVDGRVWTGELFF. The chain combines TRBV14 with TRBJ2-2; 8 nucleotides agree with TRBD2. The CDR3 is made up of 17 amino acids. CDR1 and CDR2 from the germline V gene are SGHDN and FVKESK. The trim removed 1 base at V and 5 bases at J, leaving 9 bases unmatched.